The TCR beta chain under discussion was sequenced for a study of identical twins. This clonotype was counted between two and nine times. The germline CDR1 and CDR2 sequences are LGHNA and YNFKEQ. Trimming removed 0 bases at V and 7 bases at J, with 15 bases between. This CDR3 region has 16 residues. TCRdb fed the 5' RACE reads into MiXCR, producing one record per CDR3 protein. The sample yields 1.5 million to 2 million distinct CDR3 sequences, 25% to 35% seen once. The TCR was taken from a newborn girl in good health. V is TRBV4-2 and J is TRBJ2-2; weak D call: TRBD2 (6 bases). Sequenced material: cord blood. The CDR3 region is CASSQDLRERVGELFF. CDR3 coding DNA: TGTGCCAGCAGCCAAGATCTACGGGAGAGGGTCGGGGAGCTGTTTTTT.